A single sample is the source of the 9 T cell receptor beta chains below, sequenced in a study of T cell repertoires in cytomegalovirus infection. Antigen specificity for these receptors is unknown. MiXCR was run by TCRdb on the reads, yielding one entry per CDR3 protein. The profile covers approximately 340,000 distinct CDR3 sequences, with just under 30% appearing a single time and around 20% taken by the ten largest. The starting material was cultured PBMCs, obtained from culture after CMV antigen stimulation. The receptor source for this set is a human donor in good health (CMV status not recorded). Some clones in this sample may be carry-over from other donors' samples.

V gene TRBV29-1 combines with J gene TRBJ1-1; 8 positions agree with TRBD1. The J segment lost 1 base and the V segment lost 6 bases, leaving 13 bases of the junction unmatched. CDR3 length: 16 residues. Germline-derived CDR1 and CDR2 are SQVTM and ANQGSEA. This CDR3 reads CSVDDRGHLTNTEAFF. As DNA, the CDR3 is TGCAGCGTCGATGACAGGGGCCACCTTACGAACACTGAAGCTTTCTTT.

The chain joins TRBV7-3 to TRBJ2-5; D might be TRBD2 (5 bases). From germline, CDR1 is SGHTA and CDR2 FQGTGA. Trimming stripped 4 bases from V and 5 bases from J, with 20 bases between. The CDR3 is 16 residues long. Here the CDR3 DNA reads TGTGCCAGCAGCTCCCTCGGAGGAGGTGTAGAGGAGACCCAGTACTTC. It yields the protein CASSSLGGGVEETQYF. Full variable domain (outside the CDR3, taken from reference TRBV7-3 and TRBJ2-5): GAGVSQTPSNKVTEKGKYVELRCDPISGHTALYWYRQSLGQGPEFLIYFQGTGAADDSGLPNDRFFAVRPEGSVSTLKIQRTERGDSAVYLCASSSLGGGVEETQYFGPGTRLLVL.

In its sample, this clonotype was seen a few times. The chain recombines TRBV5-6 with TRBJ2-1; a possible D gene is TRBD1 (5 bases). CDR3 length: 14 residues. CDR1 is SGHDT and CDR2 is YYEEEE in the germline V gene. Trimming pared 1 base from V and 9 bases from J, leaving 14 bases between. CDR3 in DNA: TGTGCCAGCAGCTTGTCTAAGGGGATTCCTGAGCAGTTCTTC. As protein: CASSLSKGIPEQFF.

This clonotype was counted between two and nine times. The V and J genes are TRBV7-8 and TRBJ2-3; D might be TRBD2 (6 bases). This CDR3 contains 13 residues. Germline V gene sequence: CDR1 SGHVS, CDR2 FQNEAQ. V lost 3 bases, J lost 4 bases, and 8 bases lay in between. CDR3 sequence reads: CASSFRGSDTQYF. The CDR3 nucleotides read TGTGCCAGCAGCTTCCGGGGGTCAGATACGCAGTATTTT. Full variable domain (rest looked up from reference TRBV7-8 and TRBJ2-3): GAGVSQSPRYKVAKRGQDVALRCDPISGHVSLFWYQQALGQGPEFLTYFQNEAQLDKSGLPSDRFFAERPEGSVSTLKIQRTQQEDSAVYLCASSFRGSDTQYFGPGTRLTVL.

The CDR3 region has the DNA TGTGCCAGCAGCTTCCAGGGCGGATCGGGCTACACCTTC. It translates to CASSFQGGSGYTF. The chain uses TRBV7-6 and TRBJ1-2, with a tentative D call TRBD1 (5 bases). The CDR3 extends over 13 amino acids. Germline V gene sequence: CDR1 SGHVS, CDR2 FNYEAQ. V was pared by 3 bases and J by 8 bases, with 13 bases between.

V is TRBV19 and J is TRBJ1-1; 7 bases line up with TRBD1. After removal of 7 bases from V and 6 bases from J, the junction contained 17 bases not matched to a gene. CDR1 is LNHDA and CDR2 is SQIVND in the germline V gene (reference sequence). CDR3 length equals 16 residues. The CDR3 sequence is CASTQGGRILGAEAFF. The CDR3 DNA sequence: TGTGCCAGTACCCAAGGGGGCCGGATACTAGGTGCTGAAGCTTTCTTT.

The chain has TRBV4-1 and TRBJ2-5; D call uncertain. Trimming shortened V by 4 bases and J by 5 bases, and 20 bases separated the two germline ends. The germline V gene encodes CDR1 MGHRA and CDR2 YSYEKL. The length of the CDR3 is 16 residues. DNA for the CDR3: TGCGCCAGCAGCCTCTCGGTCGCTAGTTTGTTCGAGACCCAGTACTTC. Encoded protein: CASSLSVASLFETQYF.

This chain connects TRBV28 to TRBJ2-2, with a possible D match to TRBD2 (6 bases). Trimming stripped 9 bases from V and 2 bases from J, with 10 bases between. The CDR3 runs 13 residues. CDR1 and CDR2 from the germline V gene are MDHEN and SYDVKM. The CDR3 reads CASGDFNTGELFF. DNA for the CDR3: TGTGCCAGTGGGGACTTTAACACCGGGGAGCTGTTTTTT.

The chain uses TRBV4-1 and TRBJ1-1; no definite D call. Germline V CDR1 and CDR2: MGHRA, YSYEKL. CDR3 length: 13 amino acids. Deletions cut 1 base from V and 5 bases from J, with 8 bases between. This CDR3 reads CASSQVRGTEAFF. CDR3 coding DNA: TGCGCCAGCAGCCAAGTCCGCGGGACTGAAGCTTTCTTT.